The present T cell receptor (beta chain) was sequenced within a study of blood T cell repertoires in COVID-19. The wider study: The United States, Italy and Spain supplied acute and convalescent COVID-19 samples.

This clone showed up just once. The data were produced by immunoSEQ multiplex PCR, yet TCRdb's version contains in-frame clones alone and is incomplete. The repertoire holds roughly 200,000 clones, 88% seen once, with around 1.5% in the top ten. V dropped 0 bases and J dropped 5; count of bases not matched to a gene: 7. This CDR3 has 17 residues. CDR1 and CDR2 (germline): LGHNA, YNFKEQ. Sequenced: peripheral blood. The chain joins TRBV4-2 to TRBJ2-5; 12 bases match TRBD1. This TCR was sampled from a man aged 18 to 29 with active or convalescent COVID-19. DNA of the CDR3: TGTGCCAGCAGCCAAGATTGGGGACAGGGGGCAGGGGAGACCCAGTACTTC. Translating gives CASSQDWGQGAGETQYF.